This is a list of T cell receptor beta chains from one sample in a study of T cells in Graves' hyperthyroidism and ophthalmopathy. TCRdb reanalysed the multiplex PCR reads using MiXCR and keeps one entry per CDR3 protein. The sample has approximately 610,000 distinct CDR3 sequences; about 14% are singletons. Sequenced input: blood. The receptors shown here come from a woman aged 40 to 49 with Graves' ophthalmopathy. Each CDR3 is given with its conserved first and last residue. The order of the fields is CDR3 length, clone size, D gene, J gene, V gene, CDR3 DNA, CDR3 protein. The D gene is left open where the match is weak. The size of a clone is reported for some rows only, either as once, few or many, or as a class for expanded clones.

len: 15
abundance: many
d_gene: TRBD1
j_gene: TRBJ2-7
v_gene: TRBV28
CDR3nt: TGTGCCAGCAGTTTTTTTCGTCGACAGGGTGACGAGCAGTACTTC
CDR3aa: CASSFFRRQGDEQYF

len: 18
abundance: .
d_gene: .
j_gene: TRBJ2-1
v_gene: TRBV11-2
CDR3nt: TGTGCCAGCAGCGCCGATCGCAACAGGGATTCCTCCTACAATGAGCAGTTCTTC
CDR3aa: CASSADRNRDSSYNEQFF

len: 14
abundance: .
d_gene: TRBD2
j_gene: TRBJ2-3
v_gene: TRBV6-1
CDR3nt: TGTGCCAGCGGACTAGCGGGAGGCACAGATACGCAGTATTTT
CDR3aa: CASGLAGGTDTQYF

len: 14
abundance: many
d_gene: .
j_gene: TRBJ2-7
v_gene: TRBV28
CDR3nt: TGTGCCAGCAGTCGTTACGGGGCCCACCACGAGCAGTACTTC
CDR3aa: CASSRYGAHHEQYF

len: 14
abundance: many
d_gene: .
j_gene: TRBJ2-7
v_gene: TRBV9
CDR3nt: TGTGCCAGCAGCCCCTCCAGACTGCCGCCCGAGCAGTACTTC
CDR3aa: CASSPSRLPPEQYF

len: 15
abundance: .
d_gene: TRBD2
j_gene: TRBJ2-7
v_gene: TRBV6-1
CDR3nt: TGTGCCAGCACCCTAGCGGGAGGTCTCACCTACGAGCAGTACTTC
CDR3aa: CASTLAGGLTYEQYF

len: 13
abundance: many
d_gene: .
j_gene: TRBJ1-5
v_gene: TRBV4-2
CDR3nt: TGTGCCAGCAGCGGGACACGCAATCAGCCCCAGCATTTT
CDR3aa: CASSGTRNQPQHF

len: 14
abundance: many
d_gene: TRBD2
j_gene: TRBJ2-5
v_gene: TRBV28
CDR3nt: TGTGCCAGCAGTTTATATGCTAGCGGGGAGACCCAGTACTTC
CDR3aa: CASSLYASGETQYF

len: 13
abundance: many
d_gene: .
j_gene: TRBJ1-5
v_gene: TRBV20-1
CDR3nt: TGCAGTGCTCTCCGGGACAACAATCAGCCCCAGCATTTT
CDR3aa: CSALRDNNQPQHF

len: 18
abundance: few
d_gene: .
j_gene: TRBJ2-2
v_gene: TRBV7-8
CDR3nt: TGTGCCAGCAGCCCGCCCGGGGGTACGGCGGGCAACACCGGGGAGCTGTTTTTT
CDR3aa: CASSPPGGTAGNTGELFF

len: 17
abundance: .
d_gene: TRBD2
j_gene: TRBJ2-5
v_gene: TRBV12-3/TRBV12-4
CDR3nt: TGTGCCAGCAGTCCCAAAGAACCCGGGACTAGCTTGGAGACCCAGTACTTC
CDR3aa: CASSPKEPGTSLETQYF

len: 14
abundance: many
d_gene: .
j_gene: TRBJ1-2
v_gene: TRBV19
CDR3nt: TGTGCCAGTGGCCTGGAAGGGGTGGGCTATGGCTACACCTTC
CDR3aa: CASGLEGVGYGYTF

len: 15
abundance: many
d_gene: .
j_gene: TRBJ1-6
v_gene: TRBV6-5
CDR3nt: TGTGCCAGCAGTTCCTCGAGAGGAAATAATTCACCCCTCCACTTT
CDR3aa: CASSSSRGNNSPLHF

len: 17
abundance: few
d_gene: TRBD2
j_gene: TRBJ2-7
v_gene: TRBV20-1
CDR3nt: TGCAGTGCTAGAGATCGTAAGAGTCTGGGACTAGCGGCCGAGCAGTACTTC
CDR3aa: CSARDRKSLGLAAEQYF

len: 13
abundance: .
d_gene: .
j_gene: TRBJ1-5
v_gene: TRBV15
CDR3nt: TGTGCCACCGGTGCCTATAGCAATCAGCCCCAGCATTTT
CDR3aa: CATGAYSNQPQHF

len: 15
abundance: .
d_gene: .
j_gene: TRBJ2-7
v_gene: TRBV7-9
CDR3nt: TGTGCCAGCAGCTTAAGGAGCGGAGACGGCTACGAGCAGTACTTC
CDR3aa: CASSLRSGDGYEQYF

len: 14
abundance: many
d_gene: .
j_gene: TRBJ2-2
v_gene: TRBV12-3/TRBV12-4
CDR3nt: TGTGCCAGCATCCCGGGACAAAGCACCGGGGAGCTGTTTTTT
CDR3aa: CASIPGQSTGELFF

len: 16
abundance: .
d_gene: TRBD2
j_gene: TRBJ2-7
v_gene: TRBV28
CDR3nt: TGTGCCAGCAGTTTATGGGGCGGCCGGACTAGCGGCGAGCAGTACTTC
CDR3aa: CASSLWGGRTSGEQYF

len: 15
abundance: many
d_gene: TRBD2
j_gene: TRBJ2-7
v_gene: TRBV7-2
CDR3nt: TGTGCCAGCAGCTGGAGCGGGGCGGGGCAGTACGAGCAGTACTTC
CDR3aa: CASSWSGAGQYEQYF

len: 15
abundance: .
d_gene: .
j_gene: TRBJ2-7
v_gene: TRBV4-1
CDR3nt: TGCGCCAGCAGCCAACTTTCTAACCCCTCCTACGAGCAGTACTTC
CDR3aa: CASSQLSNPSYEQYF

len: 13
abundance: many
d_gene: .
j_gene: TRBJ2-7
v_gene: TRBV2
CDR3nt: TGTGCCAGCAGAGCTGACAGTCCTTACGAGCAGTACTTC
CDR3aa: CASRADSPYEQYF

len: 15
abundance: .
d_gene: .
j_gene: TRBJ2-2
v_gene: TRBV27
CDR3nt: TGTGCCGCCAAGGGGGCGGGAGATGGCACCGGGGAGCTGTTTTTT
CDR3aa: CAAKGAGDGTGELFF

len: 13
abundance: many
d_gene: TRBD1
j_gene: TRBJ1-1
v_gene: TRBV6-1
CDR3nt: TGTGCCAGCAGTGAATGGGACAGCACTGAAGCTTTCTTT
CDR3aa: CASSEWDSTEAFF

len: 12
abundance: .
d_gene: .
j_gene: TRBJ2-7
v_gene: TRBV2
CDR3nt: TGTGCCAGTAAGACCCCACCGGTTGAGCAGTACTTC
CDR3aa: CASKTPPVEQYF

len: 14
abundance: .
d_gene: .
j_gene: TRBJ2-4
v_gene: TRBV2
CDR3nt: TGTGCCAGCGGGGGGAGAGGGACCAAAAACATTCAGTACTTC
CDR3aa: CASGGRGTKNIQYF

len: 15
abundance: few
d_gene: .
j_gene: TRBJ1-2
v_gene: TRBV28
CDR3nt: TGTGCCAGCAGCATAGGGTCAGGGAAGACCTATGGCTACACCTTC
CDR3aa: CASSIGSGKTYGYTF

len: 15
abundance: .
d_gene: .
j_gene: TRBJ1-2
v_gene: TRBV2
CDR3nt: TGTGCCAGCAGTGAATCGGGGGACACCTCCTATGGCTACACCTTC
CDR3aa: CASSESGDTSYGYTF

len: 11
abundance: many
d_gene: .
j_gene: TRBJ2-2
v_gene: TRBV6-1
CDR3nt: TGTGCCGGAGGGGGTGGCGGGGAGCTGTTTTTT
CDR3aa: CAGGGGGELFF

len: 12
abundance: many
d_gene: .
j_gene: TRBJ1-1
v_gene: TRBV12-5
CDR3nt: TGTGCTAGTGCTTTGGGGGGCACTGAAGCTTTCTTT
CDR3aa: CASALGGTEAFF

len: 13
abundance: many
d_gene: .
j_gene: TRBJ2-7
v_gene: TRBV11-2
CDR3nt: TGTGCCAGCACGGTTACAGGTTTCGGGGAGCAGTACTTC
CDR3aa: CASTVTGFGEQYF

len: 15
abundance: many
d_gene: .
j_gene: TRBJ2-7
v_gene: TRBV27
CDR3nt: TGTGCCAGCACTATCCGGCGGGGACTCCCCTACGAGCAGTACTTC
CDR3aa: CASTIRRGLPYEQYF

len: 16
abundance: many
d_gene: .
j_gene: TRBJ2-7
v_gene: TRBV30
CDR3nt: TGTGCCTGGAGTGTCGTGATTTGGCCGGGGGGCCACGAGCAGTACTTC
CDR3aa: CAWSVVIWPGGHEQYF

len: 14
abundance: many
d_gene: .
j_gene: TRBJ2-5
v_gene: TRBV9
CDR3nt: TGTGCCAGCAGCGTAGGACCAGCCGCGGAGACCCAGTACTTC
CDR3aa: CASSVGPAAETQYF

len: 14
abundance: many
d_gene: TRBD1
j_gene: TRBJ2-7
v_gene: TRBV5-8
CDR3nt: TGTGCCACCCGCCCCGGGACAGGGTCCTACGAGCAGTACTTC
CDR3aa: CATRPGTGSYEQYF

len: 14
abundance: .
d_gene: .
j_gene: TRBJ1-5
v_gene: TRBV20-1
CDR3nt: TGCAGTGCTCCGGGGCGAAAGACGAATCAGCCCCAGCATTTT
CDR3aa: CSAPGRKTNQPQHF

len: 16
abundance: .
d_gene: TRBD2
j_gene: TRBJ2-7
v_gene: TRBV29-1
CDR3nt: TGCAGCGCCAGCAGCTTGGGGGGACTAGCGGGCTACGAGCAGTACTTC
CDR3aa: CSASSLGGLAGYEQYF

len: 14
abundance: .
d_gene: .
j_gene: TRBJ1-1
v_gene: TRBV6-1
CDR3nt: TGTGCCAGCAAGGGAGTCCAAGTGCACACTGAAGCTTTCTTT
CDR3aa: CASKGVQVHTEAFF

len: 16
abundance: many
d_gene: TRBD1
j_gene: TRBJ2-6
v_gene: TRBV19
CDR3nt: TGTGCCAGTAGTAGGCCTACAGGGGTTGGGGCCAACGTCCTGACTTTC
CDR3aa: CASSRPTGVGANVLTF

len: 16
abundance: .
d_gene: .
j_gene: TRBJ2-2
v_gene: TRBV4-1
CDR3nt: TGCGCCAGCAGCCAGTGGGGGGGGGGCAGCACCGGGGAGCTGTTTTTT
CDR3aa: CASSQWGGGSTGELFF

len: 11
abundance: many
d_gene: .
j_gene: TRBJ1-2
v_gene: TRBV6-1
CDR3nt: TGTGCCACCCAGGGTGACTATGGCTACACCTTC
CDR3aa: CATQGDYGYTF

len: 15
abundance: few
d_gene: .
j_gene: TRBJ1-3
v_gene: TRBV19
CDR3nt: TGTGCCAGTAGATTACCCTCCGGCTCTGGAAACACCATATATTTT
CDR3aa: CASRLPSGSGNTIYF

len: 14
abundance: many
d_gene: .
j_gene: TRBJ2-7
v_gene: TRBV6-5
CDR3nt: TGTGCCAGCAGTTACTCCGCTGGAAACTACGAGCAGTACTTC
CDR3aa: CASSYSAGNYEQYF

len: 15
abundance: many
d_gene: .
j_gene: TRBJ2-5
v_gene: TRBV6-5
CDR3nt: TGTGCCAGCAGTTACTCCCCGCAGCCCCATGGGGCCCAGTACTTC
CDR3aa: CASSYSPQPHGAQYF

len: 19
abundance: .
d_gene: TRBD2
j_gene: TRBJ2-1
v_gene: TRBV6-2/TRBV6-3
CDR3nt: TGTGCCAGCACCCGCGGACTAGCGGGAGCAACTAGTGTCCGCAATGAGCAGTTCTTC
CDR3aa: CASTRGLAGATSVRNEQFF

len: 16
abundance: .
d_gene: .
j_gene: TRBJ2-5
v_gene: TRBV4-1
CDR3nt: TGCGCCAGCAGCCAAGGGGTGGGACTCAACGGGGAGACCCAGTACTTC
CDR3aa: CASSQGVGLNGETQYF

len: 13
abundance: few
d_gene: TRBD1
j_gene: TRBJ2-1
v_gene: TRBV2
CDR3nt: TGTGCCGGCACCAGGGGGAGACACAATGAGCAGTTCTTC
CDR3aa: CAGTRGRHNEQFF

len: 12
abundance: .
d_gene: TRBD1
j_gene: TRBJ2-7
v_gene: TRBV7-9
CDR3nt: TGTGCCAGCCTAGGGGACAGTAACGAGCAGTACTTC
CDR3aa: CASLGDSNEQYF